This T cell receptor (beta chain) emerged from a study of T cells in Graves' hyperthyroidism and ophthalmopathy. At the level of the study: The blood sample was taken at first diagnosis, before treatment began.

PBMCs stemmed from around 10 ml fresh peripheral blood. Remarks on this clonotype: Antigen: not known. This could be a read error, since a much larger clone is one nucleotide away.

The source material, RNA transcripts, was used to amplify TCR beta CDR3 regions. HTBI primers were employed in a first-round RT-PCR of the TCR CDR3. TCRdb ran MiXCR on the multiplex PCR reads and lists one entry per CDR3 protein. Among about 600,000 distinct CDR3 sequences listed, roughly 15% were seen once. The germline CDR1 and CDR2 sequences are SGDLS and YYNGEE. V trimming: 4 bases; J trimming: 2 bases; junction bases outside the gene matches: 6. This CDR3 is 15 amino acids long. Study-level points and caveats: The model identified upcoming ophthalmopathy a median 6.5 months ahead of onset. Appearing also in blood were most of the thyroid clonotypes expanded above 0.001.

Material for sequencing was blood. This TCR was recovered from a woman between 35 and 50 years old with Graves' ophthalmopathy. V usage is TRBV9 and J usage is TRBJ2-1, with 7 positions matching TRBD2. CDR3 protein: CASSLTGTTYNEQFF. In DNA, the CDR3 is TGTGCCAGCAGCCTAACCGGGACTACCTACAATGAGCAGTTCTTC.